This T cell receptor beta chain was captured by sequencing in a study of blood T cell repertoires in COVID-19 (dated by TCRdb to about 2020). General notes on the study: The collaborator samples originated in the United States, Italy and Spain and spanned the acute and convalescent phases of COVID-19. The material from the prospective study consisted of cDNA or gDNA derived from T cells, B-cell-depleted T cells, or PBMCs. Subjects who had been exposed to COVID-19, were actively infected with it, or had recovered from it provided the deeply sampled blood TCRbeta repertoires that made up the dataset. The repertoires were released in a freely available public database intended as a resource for research on the immune response to SARS-CoV-2. Samples were obtained from the ongoing ImmuneRACE study (first 160 participants) and from approximately 1,200 subjects provided by 6 global collaborators. The sample metadata nearly always contained a de-identified subject ID, COVID-19 status, age in years and sex. HLA class I and class II types, where available, came from metadata supplied by the sample provider rather than from assay-based typing. Summary of the overall study and its limitations: The quantity of clinical and demographic metadata differed by source and by participant and was supplied without curation.

This clone was seen once. Its antigen remains unidentified. Base qualities are not recorded, but no much larger clone differs from it by a single base. TCRbeta CDR3 regions were amplified from genomic DNA using the immunoSEQ Assay, a bias-controlled multiplex PCR. Per the authors' processing: Within the assay, amplification of reference gene primers was used to estimate how many nucleated cells each sample contained. Sequence reads were collapsed and filtered to measure the absolute abundance of every unique TCRbeta CDR3 rearrangement. For each sample, productive Simpson clonality was calculated as the square root of Simpson's diversity index across productive rearrangements. TCRdb re-hosts the immuneACCESS table, in-frame sequences only. Its copies lack some clones; in the studies checked, an unresolved V gene accounts for under half of them, and the cause for the rest is not known. The DNA gave D and trimming, while V, J and clone size come from that table. For this sample the table gives over 90,000 clones, of which about four fifths were detected only once. Together, the top ten hold 3.5% to 5% of the sample.

V loses 0 bases at its end and J loses 2 bases; junction bases beyond the gene matches: 1. CDR1 and CDR2 (SGHTA, FQGNSA) derive from the germline V gene. Counted from cysteine to phenylalanine, this CDR3 has 16 amino acids. Only the CDR3 DNA stays, 48 bases, in frame from base 1. Whole blood was collected in K2EDTA tubes by collaborating institutions according to the institutions' own protocols. For TCRbeta analysis, collaborators shipped samples as frozen whole blood, isolated PBMCs, or DNA extracted from either of those sample types. The sequence came from a human donor in a cohort sampled during active COVID-19. The sample was peripheral blood. The chain was built from TRBV7-2 and TRBJ2-5; 12 nucleotides in the junction match TRBD2. In nucleotide form, the sequence is TGTGCCAGCAGCTTAGCACTAGCGGGGGGACAAGAGACCCAGTACTTC. This gives the protein CASSLALAGGQETQYF.